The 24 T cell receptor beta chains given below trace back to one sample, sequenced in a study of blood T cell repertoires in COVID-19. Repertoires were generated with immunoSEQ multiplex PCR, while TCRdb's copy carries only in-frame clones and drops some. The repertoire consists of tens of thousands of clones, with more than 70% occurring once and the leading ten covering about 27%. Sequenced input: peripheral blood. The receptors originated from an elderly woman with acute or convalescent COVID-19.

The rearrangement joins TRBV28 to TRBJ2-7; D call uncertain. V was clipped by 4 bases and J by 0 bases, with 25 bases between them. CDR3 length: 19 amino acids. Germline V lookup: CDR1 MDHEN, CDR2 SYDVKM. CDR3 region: CASSSTRRGSSSSSYEQYV. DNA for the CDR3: TGTGCCAGCAGTTCCACCAGGCGTGGCTCAAGTTCAAGCTCCTACGAGCAGTACGTC.

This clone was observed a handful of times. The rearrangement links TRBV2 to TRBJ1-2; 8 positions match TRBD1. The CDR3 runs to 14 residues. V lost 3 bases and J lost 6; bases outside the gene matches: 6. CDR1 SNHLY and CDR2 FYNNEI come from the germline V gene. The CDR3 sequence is CASSENRGWDGYTF. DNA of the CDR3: TGTGCCAGCAGTGAGAACAGGGGGTGGGATGGCTACACCTTC.

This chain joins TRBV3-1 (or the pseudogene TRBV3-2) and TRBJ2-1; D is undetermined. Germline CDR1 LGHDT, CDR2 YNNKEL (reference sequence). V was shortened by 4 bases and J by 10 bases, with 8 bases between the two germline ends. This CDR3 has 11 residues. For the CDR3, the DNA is TGTGCCAGCAGCCTTAGATACGAGCAGTTCTTC. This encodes CASSLRYEQFF.

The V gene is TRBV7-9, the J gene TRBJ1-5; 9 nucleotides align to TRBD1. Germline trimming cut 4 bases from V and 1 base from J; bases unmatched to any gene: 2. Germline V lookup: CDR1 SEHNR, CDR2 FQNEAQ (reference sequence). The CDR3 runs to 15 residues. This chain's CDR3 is CASSWGQGSNQPQHF. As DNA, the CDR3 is TGTGCCAGCAGCTGGGGACAGGGAAGCAATCAGCCCCAGCATTTT.

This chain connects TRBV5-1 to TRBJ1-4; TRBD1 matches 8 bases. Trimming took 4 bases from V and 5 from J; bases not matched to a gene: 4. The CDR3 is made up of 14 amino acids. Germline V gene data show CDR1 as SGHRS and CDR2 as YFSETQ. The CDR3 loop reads CASSRDRQNEKLFF. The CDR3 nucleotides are TGCGCCAGCAGCCGGGACAGGCAAAATGAAAAACTGTTTTTT. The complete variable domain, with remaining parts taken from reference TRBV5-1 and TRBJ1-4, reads KAGVTQTPRYLIKTRGQQVTLSCSPISGHRSVSWYQQTPGQGLQFLFEYFSETQRNKGNFPGRFSGRQFSNSRSEMNVSTLELGDSALYLCASSRDRQNEKLFFGSGTQLSVL.

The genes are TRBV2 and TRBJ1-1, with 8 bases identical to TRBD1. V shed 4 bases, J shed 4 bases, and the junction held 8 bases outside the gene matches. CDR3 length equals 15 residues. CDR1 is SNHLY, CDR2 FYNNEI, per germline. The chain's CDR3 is CASSGVRGPGTEAFF. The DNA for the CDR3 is TGTGCCAGCAGTGGGGTCAGGGGGCCGGGCACTGAAGCTTTCTTT.

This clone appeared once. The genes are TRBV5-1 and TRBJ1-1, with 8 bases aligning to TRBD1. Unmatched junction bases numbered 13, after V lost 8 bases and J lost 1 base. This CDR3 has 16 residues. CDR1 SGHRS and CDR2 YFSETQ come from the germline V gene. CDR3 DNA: TGCGCCAGTCGTCCCACCAGGGGGCCCCAGAACACTGAAGCTTTCTTT. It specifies CASRPTRGPQNTEAFF.

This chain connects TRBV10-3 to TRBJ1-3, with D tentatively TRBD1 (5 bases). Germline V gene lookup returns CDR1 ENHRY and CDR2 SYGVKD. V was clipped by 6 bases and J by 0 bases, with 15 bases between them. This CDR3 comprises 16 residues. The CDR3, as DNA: TGTGCCATCAGCCCGACAGTATCCAGCTCTGGAAACACCATATATTTT. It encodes CAISPTVSSSGNTIYF.

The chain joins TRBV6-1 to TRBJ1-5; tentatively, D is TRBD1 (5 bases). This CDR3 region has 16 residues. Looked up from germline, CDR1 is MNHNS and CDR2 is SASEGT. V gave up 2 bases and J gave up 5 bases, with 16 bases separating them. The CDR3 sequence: CASSERRGIRDQPQHF. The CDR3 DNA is TGTGCCAGCAGTGAACGAAGGGGAATTAGGGATCAGCCCCAGCATTTT.

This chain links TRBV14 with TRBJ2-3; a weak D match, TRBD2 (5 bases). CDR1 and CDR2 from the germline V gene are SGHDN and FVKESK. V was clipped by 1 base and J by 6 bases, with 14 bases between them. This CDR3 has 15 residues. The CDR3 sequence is CASSQAPGERDTQYF. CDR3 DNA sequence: TGTGCCAGCAGCCAAGCCCCCGGGGAGAGGGATACGCAGTATTTT.

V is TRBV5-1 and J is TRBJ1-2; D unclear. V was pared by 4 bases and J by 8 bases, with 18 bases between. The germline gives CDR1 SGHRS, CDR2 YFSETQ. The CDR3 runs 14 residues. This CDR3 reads CASSPVGGPDGYTF. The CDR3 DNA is TGCGCCAGCAGCCCCGTAGGAGGACCCGACGGCTACACCTTC.

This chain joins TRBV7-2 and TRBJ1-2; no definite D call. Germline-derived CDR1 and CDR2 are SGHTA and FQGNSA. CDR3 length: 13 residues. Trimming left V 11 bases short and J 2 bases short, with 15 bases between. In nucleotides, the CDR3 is TGTGCCTCGGTAGGCGGCCAGAACTATGGCTACACCTTC. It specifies CASVGGQNYGYTF.

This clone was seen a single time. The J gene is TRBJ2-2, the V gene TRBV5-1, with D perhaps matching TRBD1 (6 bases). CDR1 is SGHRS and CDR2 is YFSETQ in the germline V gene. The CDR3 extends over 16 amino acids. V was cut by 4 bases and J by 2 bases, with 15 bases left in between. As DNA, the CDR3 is TGCGCCAGCAGCCTACTAGGGACAAGAAACACCGGGGAGCTGTTTTTT. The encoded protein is CASSLLGTRNTGELFF.

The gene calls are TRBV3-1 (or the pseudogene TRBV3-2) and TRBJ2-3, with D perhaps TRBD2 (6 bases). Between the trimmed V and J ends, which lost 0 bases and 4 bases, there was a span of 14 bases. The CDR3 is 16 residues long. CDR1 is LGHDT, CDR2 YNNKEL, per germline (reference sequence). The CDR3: CASSQDGSGGADTQYF. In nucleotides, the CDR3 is TGTGCCAGCAGCCAAGATGGGAGCGGAGGGGCAGATACGCAGTATTTT.

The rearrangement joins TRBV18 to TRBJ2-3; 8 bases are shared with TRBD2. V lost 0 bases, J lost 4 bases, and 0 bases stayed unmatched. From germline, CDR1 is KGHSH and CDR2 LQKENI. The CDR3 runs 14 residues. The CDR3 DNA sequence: TGTGCCAGCTCACCACCCGGGGGGGCAGATACGCAGTATTTT. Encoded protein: CASSPPGGADTQYF.

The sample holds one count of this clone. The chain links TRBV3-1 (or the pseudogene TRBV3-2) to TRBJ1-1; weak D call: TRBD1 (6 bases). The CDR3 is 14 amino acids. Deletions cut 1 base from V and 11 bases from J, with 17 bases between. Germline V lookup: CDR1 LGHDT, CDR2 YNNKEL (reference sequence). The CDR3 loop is CASSQGYTGYSAFF. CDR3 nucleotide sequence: TGTGCCAGCAGCCAAGGCTACACAGGGTATTCTGCTTTCTTT.

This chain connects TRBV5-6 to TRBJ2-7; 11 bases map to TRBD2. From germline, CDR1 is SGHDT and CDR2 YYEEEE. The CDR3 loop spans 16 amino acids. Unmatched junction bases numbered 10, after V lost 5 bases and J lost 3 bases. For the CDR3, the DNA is TGTGCCAGCAGTTTCATGACCGGGACTAGCGGCTACGAGCAGTACTTC. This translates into CASSFMTGTSGYEQYF.

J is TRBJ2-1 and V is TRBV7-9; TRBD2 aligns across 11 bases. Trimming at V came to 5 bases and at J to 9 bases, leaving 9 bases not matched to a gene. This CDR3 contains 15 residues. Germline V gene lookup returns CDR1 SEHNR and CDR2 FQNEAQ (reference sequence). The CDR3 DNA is TGTGCCAGCAGCCCACTAGCGGGGGCCAATGTTGAGCAGTTCTTC. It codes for CASSPLAGANVEQFF.

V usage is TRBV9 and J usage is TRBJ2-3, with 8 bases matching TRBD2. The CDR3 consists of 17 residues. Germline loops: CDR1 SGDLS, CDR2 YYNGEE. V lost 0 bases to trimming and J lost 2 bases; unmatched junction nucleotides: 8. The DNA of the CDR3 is TGTGCCAGCAGCGTAGGTTTGGACGGGGGGGTCACAGATACGCAGTATTTT. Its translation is CASSVGLDGGVTDTQYF. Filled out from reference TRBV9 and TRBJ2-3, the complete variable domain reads DSGVTQTPKHLITATGQRVTLRCSPRSGDLSVYWYQQSLDQGLQFLIQYYNGEERAKGNILERFSAQQFPDLHSELNLSSLELGDSALYFCASSVGLDGGVTDTQYFGPGTRLTVL.

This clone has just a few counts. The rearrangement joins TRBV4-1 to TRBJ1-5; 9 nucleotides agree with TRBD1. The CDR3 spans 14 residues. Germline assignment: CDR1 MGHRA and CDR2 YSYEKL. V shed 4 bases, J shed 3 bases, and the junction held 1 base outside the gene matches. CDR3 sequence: CASSRDRVNQPQHF. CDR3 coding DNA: TGCGCCAGCAGCCGGGACAGGGTCAATCAGCCCCAGCATTTT.

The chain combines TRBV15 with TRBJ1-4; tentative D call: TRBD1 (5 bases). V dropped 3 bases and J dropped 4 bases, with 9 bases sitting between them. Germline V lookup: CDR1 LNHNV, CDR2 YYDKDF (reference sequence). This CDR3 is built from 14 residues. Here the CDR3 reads CATSRDTFNEKLFF. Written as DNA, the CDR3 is TGTGCCACCAGCAGGGACACCTTTAATGAAAAACTGTTTTTT.

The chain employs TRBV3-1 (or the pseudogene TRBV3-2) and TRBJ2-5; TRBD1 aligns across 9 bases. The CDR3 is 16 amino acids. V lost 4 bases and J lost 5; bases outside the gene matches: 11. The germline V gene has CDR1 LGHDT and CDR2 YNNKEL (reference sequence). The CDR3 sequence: CASSPYRGRVSETQYF. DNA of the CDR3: TGTGCCAGCAGCCCCTACAGGGGGCGTGTTTCCGAGACCCAGTACTTC.

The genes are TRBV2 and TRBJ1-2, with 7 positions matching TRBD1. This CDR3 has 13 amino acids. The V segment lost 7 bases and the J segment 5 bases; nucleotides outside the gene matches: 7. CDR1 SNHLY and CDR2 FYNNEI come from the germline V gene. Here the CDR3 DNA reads TGTGCCAGCAATTCCCCAGGGGGGTATGGCTACACCTTC. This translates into CASNSPGGYGYTF.

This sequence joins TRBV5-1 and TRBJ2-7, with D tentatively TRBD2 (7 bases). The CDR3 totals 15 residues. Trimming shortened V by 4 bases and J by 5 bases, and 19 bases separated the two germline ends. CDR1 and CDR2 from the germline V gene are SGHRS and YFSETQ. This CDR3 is CASSLGGGAVDEQYF. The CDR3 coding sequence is TGCGCCAGCAGCCTAGGGGGGGGAGCCGTAGACGAGCAGTACTTC.